This TCR beta chain originates from a study of post-analysis software for immune sequencing data. Study-wide context: As for disease course, relapsing-remitting, secondary progressive and progressive-relapsing multiple sclerosis were all included.

Unique molecular identifiers had been added to the TCR beta cDNA libraries. Some 450,000 cDNA molecules were recovered from an input of 1 to 10 million T cells. Each CDR3 protein gets one entry after TCRdb re-called the PCR reads with MiXCR. The sample has approximately 260,000 distinct CDR3 sequences; approximately 34% are singletons. This clonotype has a handful of counts. Its cognate antigen is unknown. One end of the junction fails to match germline, which may point to a read error. The study's findings and limits: In patients, about 5 TRBV segments were more frequent than in controls, with TRBV5-6, TRBV5-1 and TRBV20-1 among them. By F measure, strong co-clustering occurred among samples prepared in the same batch. Significantly decreased normalized Chao1 diversity was recorded for multiple sclerosis patients relative to controls.

Germline V gene sequence: CDR1 LNHNV, CDR2 YYDKDF (reference sequence). CDR3 length: 14 residues. The sequenced sample was blood. The receptor comes from a girl aged 10-17 years with multiple sclerosis. This chain connects TRBV15 to TRBJ2-2; perhaps TRBD2 as D (6 bases). The CDR3 loop reads CATSSRRNTGGLFF. The CDR3 nucleotides read TGTGCCACCAGCAGTAGACGCAACACCGGGGGGCTGTTTTTT.